The clone carrying this TCR beta chain was counted at least ten times. V was clipped by 2 bases and J by 1 base, with 5 bases between them. The CDR3 is 13 amino acids. The germline CDR1 and CDR2 sequences are SGHAT and FQNNGV. The data are from a study of esophageal squamous cell carcinoma under preoperative chemotherapy. The time point denotes: before preoperative PTX-NDP chemotherapy. TCRdb independently ran MiXCR on the PCR reads; one entry per CDR3 protein. The sample lists around 6,600 distinct CDR3 sequences, less than 35% occurring once. The chain combines TRBV11-2 with TRBJ1-1, with unresolved D. This receptor was identified in a human donor with esophageal squamous cell carcinoma. The donor label of this sample is uncertain. This material was collected from a patient given preoperative chemotherapy. This CDR3 is CASSLTANTEAFF. For the CDR3, the DNA is TGTGCCAGCAGCTTAACGGCGAACACTGAAGCTTTCTTT.